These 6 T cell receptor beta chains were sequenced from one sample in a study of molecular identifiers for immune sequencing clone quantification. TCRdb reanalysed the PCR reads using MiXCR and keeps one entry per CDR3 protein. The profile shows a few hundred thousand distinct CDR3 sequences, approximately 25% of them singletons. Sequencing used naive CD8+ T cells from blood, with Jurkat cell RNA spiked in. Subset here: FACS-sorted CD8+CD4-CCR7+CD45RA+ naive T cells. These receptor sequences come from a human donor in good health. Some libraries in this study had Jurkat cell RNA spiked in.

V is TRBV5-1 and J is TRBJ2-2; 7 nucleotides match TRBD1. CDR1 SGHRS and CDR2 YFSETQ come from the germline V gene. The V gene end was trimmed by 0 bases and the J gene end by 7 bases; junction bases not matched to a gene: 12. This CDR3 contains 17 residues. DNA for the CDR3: TGCGCCAGCAGCTTGGCTCTGACAGGGAATTCAATCGGGGAGCTGTTTTTT. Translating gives CASSLALTGNSIGELFF.

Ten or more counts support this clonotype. The chain's CDR3 is CASSPQDGGGDTDTQYF. CDR3 coding DNA: TGTGCCAGCAGCCCCCAGGACGGCGGGGGGGACACAGATACGCAGTATTTT. V usage is TRBV7-2 and J usage is TRBJ2-3; TRBD2 agrees at 9 bases. Germline CDR1 and CDR2: SGHTA and FQGNSA. The CDR3 has 17 residues. J was trimmed by 2 bases and V by 5 bases; bases with no gene match: 11.

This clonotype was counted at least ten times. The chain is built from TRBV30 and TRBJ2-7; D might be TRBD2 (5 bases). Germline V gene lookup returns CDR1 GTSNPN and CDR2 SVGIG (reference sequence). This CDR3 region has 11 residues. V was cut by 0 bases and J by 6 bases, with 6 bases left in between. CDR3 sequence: CAWSVRAEQYF. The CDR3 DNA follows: TGTGCCTGGAGTGTGCGGGCCGAGCAGTACTTC. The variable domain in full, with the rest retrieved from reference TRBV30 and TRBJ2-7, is SQTIHQWPATLVQPVGSPLSLECTVEGTSNPNLYWYRQAAGRGLQLLFYSVGIGQISSEVPQNLSASRPQDRQFILSSKKLLLSDSGFYLCAWSVRAEQYFGPGTRLTVT.

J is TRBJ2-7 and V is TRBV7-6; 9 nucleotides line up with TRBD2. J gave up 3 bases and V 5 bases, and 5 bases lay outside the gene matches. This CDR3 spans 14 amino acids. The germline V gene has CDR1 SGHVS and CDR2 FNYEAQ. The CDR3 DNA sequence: TGTGCCAGCAGCGAGCTAGCGGGGAGCTACGAGCAGTACGTC. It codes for CASSELAGSYEQYV.

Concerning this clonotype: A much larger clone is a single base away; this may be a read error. This CDR3 is CASGPSPTEQYF. DNA for the CDR3: TGTGCCAGCGGCCCCTCCCCGACCGAGCAGTACTTC. The chain joins TRBV5-3 to TRBJ2-7; D gene uncertain. TRBV5-3 is sorted into the ORF group, with uncertain function. V was trimmed by 8 bases and J by 6 bases, leaving 15 bases between them. This CDR3 region has 12 residues.

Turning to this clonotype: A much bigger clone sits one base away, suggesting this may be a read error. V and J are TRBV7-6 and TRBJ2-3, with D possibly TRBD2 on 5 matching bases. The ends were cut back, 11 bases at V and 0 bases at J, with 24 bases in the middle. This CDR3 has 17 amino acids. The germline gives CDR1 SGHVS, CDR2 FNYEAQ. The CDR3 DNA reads TGTGCCTGCTCCCCGTCCCGGGGATACTCTAGCACAGATACGCAGTATTTT. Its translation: CACSPSRGYSSTDTQYF.